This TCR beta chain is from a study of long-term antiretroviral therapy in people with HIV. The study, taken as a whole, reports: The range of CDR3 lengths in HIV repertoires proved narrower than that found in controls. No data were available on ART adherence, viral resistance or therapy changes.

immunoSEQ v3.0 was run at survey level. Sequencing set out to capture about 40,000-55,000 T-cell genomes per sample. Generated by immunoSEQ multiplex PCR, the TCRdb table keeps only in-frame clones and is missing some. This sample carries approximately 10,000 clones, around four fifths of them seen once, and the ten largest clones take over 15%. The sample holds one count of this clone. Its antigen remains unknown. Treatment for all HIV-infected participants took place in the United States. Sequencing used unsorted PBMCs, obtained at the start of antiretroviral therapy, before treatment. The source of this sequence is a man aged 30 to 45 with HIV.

CDR3 nucleotide sequence: TGTGCCAGCAGCGTTACGGCGAGCTCTGGAAACACCATATATTTT. It specifies CASSVTASSGNTIYF. The gene calls are TRBV9 and TRBJ1-3; D gene ambiguous. CDR3 length equals 15 residues. Germline V gives CDR1 SGDLS, CDR2 YYNGEE. The ends were cut back, 2 bases at V and 0 bases at J, with 9 bases in the middle. Full variable domain (missing parts from reference TRBV9 and TRBJ1-3): DSGVTQTPKHLITATGQRVTLRCSPRSGDLSVYWYQQSLDQGLQFLIQYYNGEERAKGNILERFSAQQFPDLHSELNLSSLELGDSALYFCASSVTASSGNTIYFGEGSWLTVV.